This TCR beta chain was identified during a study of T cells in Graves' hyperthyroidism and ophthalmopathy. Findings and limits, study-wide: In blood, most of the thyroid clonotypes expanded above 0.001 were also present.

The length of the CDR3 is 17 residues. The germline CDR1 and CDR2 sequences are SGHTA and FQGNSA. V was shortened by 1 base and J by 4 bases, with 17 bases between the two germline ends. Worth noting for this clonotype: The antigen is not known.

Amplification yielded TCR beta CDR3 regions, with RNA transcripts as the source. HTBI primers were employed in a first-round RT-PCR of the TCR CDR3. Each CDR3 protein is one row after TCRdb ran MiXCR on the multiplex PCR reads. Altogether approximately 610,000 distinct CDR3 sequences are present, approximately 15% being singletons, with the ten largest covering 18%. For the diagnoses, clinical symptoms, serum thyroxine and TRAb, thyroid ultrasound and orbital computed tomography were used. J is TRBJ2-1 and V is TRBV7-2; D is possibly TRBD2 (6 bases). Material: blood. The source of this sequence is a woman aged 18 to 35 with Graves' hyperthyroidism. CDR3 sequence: CASSLVVSGGDYNEQFF. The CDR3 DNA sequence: TGTGCCAGCAGCTTAGTGGTTAGCGGCGGGGATTACAATGAGCAGTTCTTC.